Listed below are T cell receptor beta chains from one sample, sequenced in a study of T cell clusters in autoimmune cytopenias. TCRdb re-called the multiplex PCR reads; one entry per CDR3 protein, DNA not given. Its table lists some 11,000 distinct CDR3 sequences. This sample also belongs to another study, concerning T cell repertoires in aging, cancer and after chemotherapy.

Sequenced: peripheral blood. These receptors originate from a human donor in good health. CDR3s include the opening cysteine and the closing phenylalanine or tryptophan. Clone size is not always given. Where it is, it says once, few, many or a class for expanded clones.

v_call: TRBV5-1; j_call: TRBJ2-2; clone_size: NA; cdr3_aa: CASSLAGLGTGELFF
v_call: TRBV5-4; j_call: TRBJ2-3; clone_size: NA; cdr3_aa: CASSLGLAITDTQYF
v_call: TRBV6-6; j_call: TRBJ1-1; clone_size: NA; cdr3_aa: CASSEGPGVEAFF
v_call: TRBV6-5; j_call: TRBJ2-7; clone_size: NA; cdr3_aa: CASSYSLDRTSGEQYF
v_call: TRBV7-9; j_call: TRBJ2-1; clone_size: NA; cdr3_aa: CASSLRVSGGLDEQFF
v_call: TRBV6-5; j_call: TRBJ2-7; clone_size: NA; cdr3_aa: CASSYAQGSYEQYF
v_call: TRBV30; j_call: TRBJ1-6; clone_size: NA; cdr3_aa: CAWGQGTGGNSPLHF
v_call: TRBV6-4; j_call: TRBJ2-2; clone_size: NA; cdr3_aa: CASSDSAGELFF
v_call: TRBV19; j_call: TRBJ2-5; clone_size: medium-sized; cdr3_aa: CASSASGGETQYF
v_call: TRBV30; j_call: TRBJ2-5; clone_size: NA; cdr3_aa: CAWSLLEAETQYF
v_call: TRBV5-4; j_call: TRBJ1-2; clone_size: NA; cdr3_aa: CASSWIDQGYGYTF
v_call: TRBV19; j_call: TRBJ2-3; clone_size: medium-sized; cdr3_aa: CASNRKGADTQYF
v_call: TRBV11-1; j_call: TRBJ2-3; clone_size: NA; cdr3_aa: CASSYGHISTDTQYF
v_call: TRBV6-5; j_call: TRBJ2-7; clone_size: NA; cdr3_aa: CASSYPRAGTYEQYF
v_call: TRBV12-5; j_call: TRBJ2-7; clone_size: NA; cdr3_aa: CASGSYSGTGIIYEQYF
v_call: TRBV7-6; j_call: TRBJ2-2; clone_size: NA; cdr3_aa: CASSLDLHGELFF
v_call: TRBV6-6; j_call: TRBJ1-1; clone_size: NA; cdr3_aa: CASSYSNTNTEAFF
v_call: TRBV19; j_call: TRBJ1-6; clone_size: NA; cdr3_aa: CASSVTGGGSPLHF
v_call: TRBV11-1; j_call: TRBJ1-2; clone_size: NA; cdr3_aa: CASSPLAGTTNYGYTF
v_call: TRBV13; j_call: TRBJ2-5; clone_size: NA; cdr3_aa: CASSLPRGTTGGQETQYF
v_call: TRBV5-1; j_call: TRBJ2-7; clone_size: NA; cdr3_aa: CASSLSRVQETSSYEQYF
v_call: TRBV6-5; j_call: TRBJ2-7; clone_size: NA; cdr3_aa: CASSRLAGDPHEQYF
v_call: TRBV29-1; j_call: TRBJ1-2; clone_size: NA; cdr3_aa: CSVEAGTGTNYGYTF
v_call: TRBV18; j_call: TRBJ2-5; clone_size: NA; cdr3_aa: CASSPPDGTGQETQYF
v_call: TRBV18; j_call: TRBJ1-5; clone_size: NA; cdr3_aa: CASSPPFQGGDQPQHF
v_call: TRBV27; j_call: TRBJ2-2; clone_size: medium-sized; cdr3_aa: CASRSGQATGELFF
v_call: TRBV12-3/TRBV12-4; j_call: TRBJ2-1; clone_size: NA; cdr3_aa: CASSFHRQGARERANEQFF
v_call: TRBV12-3/TRBV12-4; j_call: TRBJ2-1; clone_size: NA; cdr3_aa: CASSRRQGPEQFF
v_call: TRBV29-1; j_call: TRBJ1-2; clone_size: NA; cdr3_aa: CSATPQAGYTF
v_call: TRBV29-1; j_call: TRBJ2-7; clone_size: NA; cdr3_aa: CSVDGGQGYYEQYF
v_call: TRBV13; j_call: TRBJ2-5; clone_size: NA; cdr3_aa: CASSAKGGGQETQYF
v_call: TRBV13; j_call: TRBJ1-5; clone_size: NA; cdr3_aa: CASTQTGGASNQPQHF
v_call: TRBV10-3; j_call: TRBJ2-3; clone_size: NA; cdr3_aa: CAISHLGLFSTDTQYF
v_call: TRBV30; j_call: TRBJ1-6; clone_size: NA; cdr3_aa: CAWSREGINSPLHF
v_call: TRBV12-3/TRBV12-4; j_call: TRBJ2-3; clone_size: NA; cdr3_aa: CASSPGVDTQYF
v_call: TRBV5-5; j_call: TRBJ2-5; clone_size: NA; cdr3_aa: CASSLETVVTETQYF
v_call: TRBV11-1; j_call: TRBJ2-3; clone_size: NA; cdr3_aa: CASSGDETSTDTQYF
v_call: TRBV19; j_call: TRBJ2-2; clone_size: NA; cdr3_aa: CASSILGTNTGELFF
v_call: TRBV6-4; j_call: TRBJ2-2; clone_size: NA; cdr3_aa: CASSEGYTGELFF